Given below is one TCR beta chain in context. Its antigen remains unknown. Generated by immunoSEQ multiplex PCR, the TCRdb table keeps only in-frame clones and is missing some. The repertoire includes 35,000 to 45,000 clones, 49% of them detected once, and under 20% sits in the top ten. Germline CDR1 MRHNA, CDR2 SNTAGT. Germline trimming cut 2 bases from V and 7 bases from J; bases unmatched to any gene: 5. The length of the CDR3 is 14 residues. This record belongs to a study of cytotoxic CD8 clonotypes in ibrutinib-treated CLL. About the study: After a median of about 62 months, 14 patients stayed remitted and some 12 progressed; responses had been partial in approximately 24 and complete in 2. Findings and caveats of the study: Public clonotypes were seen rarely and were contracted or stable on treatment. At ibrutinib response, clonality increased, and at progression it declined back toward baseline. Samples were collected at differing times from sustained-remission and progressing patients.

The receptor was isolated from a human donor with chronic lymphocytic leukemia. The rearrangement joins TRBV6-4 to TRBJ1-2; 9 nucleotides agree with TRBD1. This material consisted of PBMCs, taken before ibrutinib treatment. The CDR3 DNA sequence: TGTGCCAGCAGTGACGAGGGACAGGGTCGTGGCTACACCTTC. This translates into CASSDEGQGRGYTF.